The 18 T cell receptor beta chains given below trace back to one sample, sequenced in a study of shared clonotypes between healthy human individuals. Libraries were prepared by immunoSEQ multiplex PCR; TCRdb keeps only in-frame clonotypes and omits some of them. This table holds 450,000 to 600,000 clones, around 80% found once. Sample: PBMCs. The source is a woman aged 40-49 years in good health. Some clones in this sample may be carry-over from other donors' samples.

This sequence joins TRBV10-1 and TRBJ2-2, with D possibly being TRBD1 (5 bases). Germline CDR1 and CDR2: WNHNN and SYGVQD (reference sequence). This CDR3 is 16 amino acids long. Trimming left V 3 bases short and J 4 bases short, with 15 bases between. The CDR3 is CASSDLGPSGTGELFF. CDR3 DNA sequence: TGCGCCAGCAGTGACCTGGGGCCCTCGGGCACCGGGGAGCTGTTTTTT.

This sequence joins TRBV7-2 and TRBJ2-3; D remains unclear. With 2 bases removed from V and 1 base from J, the gap between germline ends came to 7 bases. The CDR3 is made up of 14 amino acids. Germline V gene lookup returns CDR1 SGHTA and CDR2 FQGNSA. The CDR3 reads CASSLYKGTDTQYF. Here the CDR3 DNA reads TGTGCCAGCAGCTTATATAAGGGCACAGATACGCAGTATTTT.

In regard to this clone: Given a far larger clone just one base away, this is likely a sequencing read error. The V gene is TRBV7-6, the J gene TRBJ2-1; 9 bases map to TRBD2. Per germline, CDR1 SGHVS and CDR2 FNYEAQ. The trim removed 4 bases at V and 0 bases at J, leaving 1 base unmatched. The CDR3 is 15 amino acids. The CDR3 nucleotides read TGTGCCAGCAGCTATAGCGGGAGCTCCTACAATGAGCAGTTCTTC. Encoded protein: CASSYSGSSYNEQFF. The full variable domain, in which reference TRBV7-6 and TRBJ2-1 provide the parts outside the CDR3, is GAGVSQSPRYKVTKRGQDVALRCDPISGHVSLYWYRQALGQGPEFLTYFNYEAQQDKSGLPNDRFSAERPEGSISTLTIQRTEQRDSAMYRCASSYSGSSYNEQFFGPGTRLTVL.

J is TRBJ1-1 and V is TRBV19; 11 nucleotides align to TRBD1. Germline CDR1 reads LNHDA; CDR2 reads SQIVND (reference sequence). Losses at the gene ends were 4 bases for V and 2 bases for J; bases not matched to a gene: 9. The CDR3 covers 17 residues. CDR3: CASSTLGQGEVNTEAFF. The CDR3, as DNA: TGTGCCAGTAGTACGCTGGGACAGGGGGAAGTTAACACTGAAGCTTTCTTT. Looking up the rest from reference TRBV19 and TRBJ1-1 gives the full variable domain: DGGITQSPKYLFRKEGQNVTLSCEQNLNHDAMYWYRQDPGQGLRLIYYSQIVNDFQKGDIAEGYSVSREKKESFPLTVTSAQKNPTAFYLCASSTLGQGEVNTEAFFGQGTRLTVV.

The chain couples TRBV9 to TRBJ2-7, with TRBD2 identical over 9 bases. J lost 4 bases, V lost 6 bases, and 8 bases had no gene match. Germline V gives CDR1 SGDLS, CDR2 YYNGEE. This CDR3 region has 14 residues. The CDR3 is CASNLAGDSYEQYF. The CDR3 DNA reads as TGTGCCAGCAACTTAGCGGGAGATTCATACGAGCAGTACTTC.

Turning to this clone: A far larger clone is just one base off, so this is likely a read error. The CDR3 spells CASSSPNTDTQYF. DNA for the CDR3: TGTGCCAGCAGCTCCCCCAACACAGATACGCAGTATTTT. The rearrangement uses TRBV11-2 and TRBJ2-3; D not resolved. Trimming removed 4 bases from V and 2 bases from J, with 7 bases in between. CDR3 length: 13 residues. In germline, CDR1 is SGHAT, CDR2 FQNNGV. The whole variable domain, filled in from reference TRBV11-2 and TRBJ2-3, reads EAGVAQSPRYKIIEKRQSVAFWCNPISGHATLYWYQQILGQGPKLLIQFQNNGVVDDSQLPKDRFSAERLKGVDSTLKIQPAKLEDSAVYLCASSSPNTDTQYFGPGTRLTVL.

This clone was detected many times. V and J are TRBV5-1 and TRBJ2-5; 11 bases line up with TRBD2. The last part of the DNA fits TRBJ2-7 better; the J call may be wrong. CDR1 is SGHRS and CDR2 is YFSETQ in the germline V gene. The length of the CDR3 is 15 residues. CDR3 DNA: TGCGCCAGCAGTACTAGCGGGAGTAGATCCTACGAGCAGTACTTC. It specifies CASSTSGSRSYEQYF.

The chain recombines TRBV2 with TRBJ1-2; the D gene is possibly TRBD1 (5 bases). The CDR3 totals 15 residues. V was trimmed by 6 bases and J by 3 bases, leaving 17 bases between them. Germline assignment: CDR1 SNHLY and CDR2 FYNNEI. As DNA, the CDR3 is TGTGCCAGCAGCGTAGCCCCAGGGCCATACTATGGCTACACCTTC. Encoded protein: CASSVAPGPYYGYTF.

The chain combines TRBV15 with TRBJ1-1, with 8 bases lining up with TRBD1. CDR1 and CDR2 (germline): LNHNV, YYDKDF (reference sequence). This CDR3 has 13 residues. With V trimmed by 8 bases and J by 1 base, 3 bases remained unmatched. The chain's CDR3 is CATGGQANTEAFF. CDR3 in DNA: TGTGCCACCGGGGGACAGGCGAACACTGAAGCTTTCTTT.

The chain combines TRBV27 with TRBJ2-3, with 10 bases that match TRBD2. The J segment lost 1 base and the V segment lost 8 bases, leaving 12 bases of the junction unmatched. The V gene's germline CDR1 is MNHEY and CDR2 SMNVEV (reference sequence). There are 17 residues in the CDR3. The CDR3 reads CASAPLGLAGGTDTQYF. The CDR3 DNA follows: TGTGCCAGCGCCCCCTTGGGGCTAGCGGGGGGCACAGATACGCAGTATTTT.

J is TRBJ2-7 and V is TRBV5-4; TRBD2 aligns across 14 bases. CDR1 is SGHNT, CDR2 YYREEE, per germline (reference sequence). CDR3 length: 15 residues. V gave up 4 bases and J gave up 3 bases; unmatched junction bases: 3. CDR3 DNA sequence: TGTGCCAGCAGCCCGACTAGCGGGAGGGACTACGAGCAGTACTTC. Translating it yields CASSPTSGRDYEQYF. The full variable domain, its missing parts supplied by reference TRBV5-4 and TRBJ2-7, is ETGVTQSPTHLIKTRGQQVTLRCSSQSGHNTVSWYQQALGQGPQFIFQYYREEENGRGNFPPRFSGLQFPNYSSELNVNALELDDSALYLCASSPTSGRDYEQYFGPGTRLTVT.

The genes are TRBV4-2 and TRBJ1-3; D uncertain. V was trimmed by 3 bases and J by 0 bases, leaving 18 bases between them. Germline CDR1 is LGHNA and CDR2 is YNFKEQ. CDR3 size: 18 residues. CDR3 sequence reads: CASSHLAGSLVSGNTIYF. CDR3 nucleotides: TGTGCCAGCAGCCACCTGGCGGGCAGCCTAGTCTCTGGAAACACCATATATTTT.

The rearrangement joins TRBV21-1 to TRBJ2-1. TRBV21-1 is labeled a pseudogene. The CDR3 runs 18 residues. The CDR3 bases are TGTGCCAGCAGCAAAGGGGATGAACAGCCGAGAAGAATAAATGAGCAGTTCTTC. Translation gives CASSKGDEQPRRINEQFF.

This clone was detected a few times. The chain links TRBV5-1 to TRBJ1-1; the match to TRBD1 covers 7 bases. Germline CDR1 reads SGHRS; CDR2 reads YFSETQ. Losses at the gene ends were 4 bases for V and 1 base for J; bases not matched to a gene: 10. CDR3 length equals 16 residues. In DNA form, the CDR3 reads TGCGCCAGCAGCCCCGGACAGGTTGTAGGGAACACTGAAGCTTTCTTT. It translates to CASSPGQVVGNTEAFF.

The chain combines TRBV7-2 with TRBJ2-1; 11 nucleotides align to TRBD2. The junction had 5 bases not matched to a gene; V was cut back by 4 bases and J by 3 bases. The CDR3 is 16 residues long. Germline CDR1 SGHTA, CDR2 FQGNSA. The CDR3 DNA reads TGTGCCAGCAGCTATTCGACTAGCGGGGACTACAATGAGCAGTTCTTC. Protein: CASSYSTSGDYNEQFF.

The chain has TRBV5-1 and TRBJ1-2, with 7 bases fitting TRBD1. There are 14 residues in the CDR3. The V gene end was trimmed by 4 bases and the J gene end by 4 bases; junction bases not matched to a gene: 7. Germline CDR1 SGHRS, CDR2 YFSETQ. For the CDR3, the DNA is TGCGCCAGCAGCCGGGACAGAGGGGTCTATGGCTACACCTTC. Translated, it gives CASSRDRGVYGYTF.

This clone occurred many times. This sequence joins TRBV7-9 and TRBJ2-7, with D perhaps given as TRBD1 or TRBD2 (5 bases each). The CDR3 is 13 residues long. V dropped 1 base and J dropped 6 bases, with 10 bases sitting between them. Germline assignment: CDR1 SEHNR and CDR2 FQNEAQ (reference sequence). CDR3 nucleotides: TGTGCCAGCAGCTTAGGAGGGGTTAGCGAGCAGTACTTC. It specifies CASSLGGVSEQYF.

V and J are TRBV9 and TRBJ1-2; D gene ambiguous. This CDR3 is 15 amino acids long. Germline V lookup: CDR1 SGDLS, CDR2 YYNGEE. The V end lost 0 bases, the J end lost 4 bases, and 13 bases lay between the germline ends. The CDR3 reads CASSVGRESGYGYTF. Here the CDR3 DNA reads TGTGCCAGCAGCGTAGGAAGAGAATCCGGCTATGGCTACACCTTC.